These 19 T cell receptor beta chains were all obtained from the same sample, sequenced in a study of T-cell memory formation after mild COVID-19. TCRdb reprocessed the 5' RACE reads via MiXCR and lists one record per CDR3 protein. Among some 490,000 distinct CDR3 sequences listed, about 18% were seen once. Sequencing was performed on PBMCs or a T cell subset sorted from them (not recorded which). These receptors all come from an adult woman who had mild COVID-19 (a few samples of this study predate the infection). Cell type and time point are not known.

This clonotype was seen more than once but under ten times. The rearrangement joins TRBV12-3 or TRBV12-4 to TRBJ2-7, with TRBD2 as a possible D gene (6 bases). Trimming left V 0 bases short and J 3 bases short, with 18 bases between. This CDR3 region has 17 residues. Here the CDR3 reads CASSLAWGETLLYEQYF. The CDR3 DNA is TGTGCCAGCAGTTTAGCGTGGGGGGAGACTCTTCTCTACGAGCAGTACTTC.

The rearrangement joins TRBV29-1 to TRBJ2-3; the D gene is possibly TRBD2 (6 bases). This CDR3 contains 15 residues. V was cut by 2 bases and J by 2 bases, with 14 bases left in between. The germline gives CDR1 SQVTM, CDR2 ANQGSEA. CDR3 protein: CSVERSRDFTDTQYF. For the CDR3, the DNA is TGCAGCGTTGAAAGATCTAGGGACTTCACAGATACGCAGTATTTT.

This clonotype was detected only a few times. The chain employs TRBV2 and TRBJ2-3, with D perhaps TRBD2 (5 bases). CDR3 size: 15 residues. The V gene's germline CDR1 is SNHLY and CDR2 FYNNEI. V was trimmed by 7 bases and J by 0 bases, leaving 14 bases between them. The CDR3 region has the DNA TGTGCCAGCACGTCGAGGAGGTCTAGCACAGATACGCAGTATTTT. This translates into CASTSRRSSTDTQYF.

This clonotype occurred a few times. The chain joins TRBV5-1 to TRBJ2-2; 11 bases are shared with TRBD2. The CDR3 is made up of 16 amino acids. CDR1 is SGHRS and CDR2 is YFSETQ in the germline V gene. V dropped 1 base and J dropped 7; count of bases not matched to a gene: 6. The CDR3 protein is CASSLFTSGSFGELFF. As DNA, the CDR3 is TGCGCCAGCAGCTTGTTCACTAGCGGGAGTTTCGGGGAGCTGTTTTTT. The variable domain in full, with the rest retrieved from reference TRBV5-1 and TRBJ2-2, is KAGVTQTPRYLIKTRGQQVTLSCSPISGHRSVSWYQQTPGQGLQFLFEYFSETQRNKGNFPGRFSGRQFSNSRSEMNVSTLELGDSALYLCASSLFTSGSFGELFFGEGSRLTVL.

This chain links TRBV27 with TRBJ2-1, with unresolved D. Per the germline V gene, CDR1 is MNHEY and CDR2 is SMNVEV (reference sequence). The CDR3 has 13 amino acids. V was cut by 3 bases and J by 7 bases, with 10 bases left in between. The CDR3 nucleotides are TGTGCCAGCAGTTTTCTTGGCGAAAATGAGCAGTTCTTC. Its protein product is CASSFLGENEQFF.

This clonotype has only a few counts. The chain carries TRBV2 and TRBJ1-1; 10 nucleotides align to TRBD1. CDR1 is SNHLY and CDR2 is FYNNEI in the germline V gene. The CDR3 has 17 amino acids. V shed 2 bases and J 5 bases; nucleotides not matched to a gene: 11. The CDR3 region is CASSEYVGQGRATEAFF. As DNA, the CDR3 is TGTGCCAGCAGTGAATATGTGGGACAGGGGAGGGCGACTGAAGCTTTCTTT.

V and J are TRBV12-3 or TRBV12-4 and TRBJ2-5; perhaps TRBD2 as D (5 bases). The ends were cut back, 2 bases at V and 2 bases at J, with 12 bases in the middle. The length of the CDR3 is 15 residues. The chain's CDR3 is CASSLTRSGQETQYF. DNA for the CDR3: TGTGCCAGCAGTTTAACTAGGTCGGGGCAAGAGACCCAGTACTTC.

This clonotype was recorded a few times. The chain carries TRBV19 and TRBJ2-2, with D uncertain. Trimming shortened V by 6 bases and J by 5 bases, and 13 bases separated the two germline ends. Per germline, CDR1 LNHDA and CDR2 SQIVND (reference sequence). This CDR3 contains 14 residues. The CDR3 nucleotides read TGTGCCAGTAGGAGGCCTGGGGAAACCGGGGAGCTGTTTTTT. Translating gives CASRRPGETGELFF. Using reference TRBV19 and TRBJ2-2 for the parts outside the CDR3, the full variable domain is DGGITQSPKYLFRKEGQNVTLSCEQNLNHDAMYWYRQDPGQGLRLIYYSQIVNDFQKGDIAEGYSVSREKKESFPLTVTSAQKNPTAFYLCASRRPGETGELFFGEGSRLTVL.

The rearrangement joins TRBV6-1 to TRBJ1-1, with D unclear. Germline V gene data show CDR1 as MNHNS and CDR2 as SASEGT. CDR3 length equals 13 residues. Trimming removed 8 bases from V and 3 bases from J, with 13 bases in between. As DNA, the CDR3 is TGTGCCAGCCGGTCTACCGTGGACACTGAAGCTTTCTTT. Translated: CASRSTVDTEAFF.

In nucleotides, the CDR3 is TGCAGCGCACAGGGCATAACCAATCAGCCCCAGCATTTT. Its protein is CSAQGITNQPQHF. V and J are TRBV20-1 and TRBJ1-5, with D perhaps TRBD1 (6 bases). This CDR3 contains 13 residues. Per germline, CDR1 DFQATT and CDR2 SNEGSKA (reference sequence).

There are a few counts of this clonotype. The rearrangement links TRBV13 to TRBJ1-1, with unresolved D. Trimming took off 7 bases at V and 3 bases at J, with 12 bases between the two ends. CDR3 length: 13 amino acids. Germline assignment: CDR1 PRHDT and CDR2 FYEKMQ (reference sequence). CDR3 DNA: TGTGCCAGCAAAAAGGGTAGGGACACTGAAGCTTTCTTT. As protein: CASKKGRDTEAFF.

This clonotype was counted only a few times. This chain uses TRBV6-6 with TRBJ1-2, with D uncertain. Germline CDR1 is MNHNY and CDR2 is SVGAGI (reference sequence). There are 13 residues in the CDR3. The V gene lost 1 base and the J gene lost 6 bases, with 9 bases spanning the gap. The CDR3, as DNA: TGTGCCAGCAGTTACTTCGGACCGGATGGCTACACCTTC. Encoded protein: CASSYFGPDGYTF.

The chain is built from TRBV6-5 and TRBJ2-7; D is unresolved. The CDR3 runs to 16 residues. Trimming removed 0 bases at V and 1 base at J, with 13 bases between. In germline, CDR1 is MNHEY, CDR2 SVGAGI. Written as DNA, the CDR3 is TGTGCCAGCAGTTACTCGTATGGGCCTGAGTCCTACGAGCAGTACTTC. Translated, it gives CASSYSYGPESYEQYF.

The V gene is TRBV7-2, the J gene TRBJ2-7; 7 bases fit TRBD1. The V gene end was trimmed by 6 bases and the J gene end by 6 bases; junction bases not matched to a gene: 5. Germline V gives CDR1 SGHTA, CDR2 FQGNSA. The CDR3 consists of 12 residues. In DNA form, the CDR3 reads TGTGCCAGCAGAAGGGACAGCCGCGAGCAGTACTTC. Translation: CASRRDSREQYF.

The chain employs TRBV20-1 and TRBJ2-1; TRBD2 might be the D (6 bases). Germline V CDR1 and CDR2: DFQATT, SNEGSKA (reference sequence). V shed 6 bases and J shed 2 bases, with 20 bases lying between them. CDR3 size: 16 residues. The CDR3: CSAEALSGLPYNEQFF. The CDR3, as DNA: TGCAGTGCGGAAGCACTGAGCGGGCTTCCCTACAATGAGCAGTTCTTC.

This clonotype was counted a few times. The chain joins TRBV6-5 to TRBJ1-1; D is undetermined. In germline, CDR1 is MNHEY, CDR2 SVGAGI. V gave up 8 bases and J gave up 0 bases, with 4 bases separating them. The CDR3 is made up of 11 amino acids. The CDR3 bases are TGTGCCAGCGAACTGAACACTGAAGCTTTCTTT. The encoded protein is CASELNTEAFF.

This clonotype occurred many times. The chain employs TRBV12-3 or TRBV12-4 and TRBJ2-1, with 8 bases aligning to TRBD2. The CDR3 length is 15 residues. The trim removed 6 bases at V and 0 bases at J, leaving 4 bases unmatched. For the CDR3, the DNA is TGTGCCAGCAGACTACTAGCGGCCTCCTACAATGAGCAGTTCTTC. Translated: CASRLLAASYNEQFF.

In its sample, this clonotype was seen a few times. The chain employs TRBV7-9 and TRBJ2-7; D call uncertain. Germline assignment: CDR1 SEHNR and CDR2 FQNEAQ (reference sequence). The V and J ends lost 3 bases and 4 bases respectively, with 4 bases between them. The CDR3 runs 11 residues. The CDR3 is CASSFEYEQYF. The CDR3 DNA reads TGTGCCAGCAGCTTTGAGTACGAGCAGTACTTC.

This clonotype came up a few times. This rearrangement joins TRBV2 to TRBJ2-3; D is unresolved. Trimming pared 5 bases from V and 0 bases from J, leaving 12 bases between. The germline V gene encodes CDR1 SNHLY and CDR2 FYNNEI. CDR3 length: 15 amino acids. In DNA, the CDR3 is TGTGCCAGCAGTTTCAATTGGGGTAGCACAGATACGCAGTATTTT. It translates to CASSFNWGSTDTQYF.